Sequencing of this T cell receptor beta chain was carried out in a study of T cell responses to AZD1222 COVID-19 vaccine. Sequencing used immunoSEQ multiplex PCR; TCRdb keeps in-frame clones, though not all of them. The table includes approximately 92,000 clones, roughly nine tenths detected once. This clonotype was obtained from an adult in good health. Here the sequenced sample was peripheral blood, taken on day 0 of AZD1222 vaccination.

The CDR3 sequence is CAREGRSLPEAFF. As DNA, the CDR3 is TGTGCCAGAGAGGGCCGGAGTCTCCCTGAAGCTTTCTTT. The chain recombines TRBV9 with TRBJ1-1; unclear D gene. From germline, CDR1 is SGDLS and CDR2 YYNGEE. The CDR3 consists of 13 residues. The V end lost 8 bases, the J end lost 6 bases, and 17 bases lay between the germline ends. The full variable domain, rest sourced from reference TRBV9 and TRBJ1-1, is DSGVTQTPKHLITATGQRVTLRCSPRSGDLSVYWYQQSLDQGLQFLIQYYNGEERAKGNILERFSAQQFPDLHSELNLSSLELGDSALYFCAREGRSLPEAFFGQGTRLTVV.